These 20 T cell receptor beta chains were sequenced from one sample in a study of T cell repertoires in cytomegalovirus infection. Their target antigens are unknown. TCRdb re-derived calls from the reads in MiXCR, one entry per CDR3 protein. The sample has hundreds of thousands of distinct CDR3 sequences, 30% to 35% seen once. The input for sequencing was cultured CD8+ T cells from PBMCs, taken from culture after CMV antigen stimulation. These receptors came from a human donor in good health (CMV status not recorded). Some clones in this sample may be carry-over from other donors' samples.

CDR3 region: CASSPWGQSSYEQYF. CDR3 in DNA: TGTGCCAGCAGCCCCTGGGGACAGAGCTCCTACGAGCAGTACTTC. This chain links TRBV7-9 with TRBJ2-7, with TRBD1 matching 7 bases. The CDR3 has 15 residues. J was trimmed by 0 bases and V by 5 bases; bases with no gene match: 7. CDR1 and CDR2 from the germline V gene are SEHNR and FQNEAQ (reference sequence). Full variable domain (remainder filled in from reference TRBV7-9 and TRBJ2-7): DTGVSQNPRHKITKRGQNVTFRCDPISEHNRLYWYRQTLGQGPEFLTYFQNEAQLEKSRLLSDRFSAERPKGSFSTLEIQRTEQGDSAMYLCASSPWGQSSYEQYFGPGTRLTVT.

The V and J genes are TRBV6-2 or TRBV6-3 and TRBJ1-5; no definite D call. The CDR3 loop spans 14 amino acids. The germline V and J ends were trimmed by 5 bases and 1 base, with 9 bases remaining between them. Looked up from germline, CDR1 is MNHEY and CDR2 is SVGEGT. The CDR3 region has the DNA TGTGCCAGCAGTACACTTAGGAGCAATCAGCCCCAGCATTTT. Translating gives CASSTLRSNQPQHF.

As regards this clonotype: The junction does not match germline at one end; this may be a read error. The chain joins TRBV5-6 to TRBJ2-7, with D possibly matching TRBD1 (6 bases). CDR3 length equals 16 residues. Germline assignment: CDR1 SGHDT and CDR2 YYEEEE. The CDR3 is CASSHGQSLSSCEQYF. The DNA of the CDR3 is TGTGCCAGCAGCCATGGACAGTCTCTGTCCTCCTGCGAGCAGTACTTC.

This chain uses TRBV27 with TRBJ2-3, with 9 bases that match TRBD2. CDR1 MNHEY and CDR2 SMNVEV come from the germline V gene (reference sequence). Losses at the gene ends were 2 bases for V and 7 bases for J; bases not matched to a gene: 13. The CDR3 spans 17 residues. The CDR3: CASSLAAAGGRINTQYF. Here the CDR3 DNA reads TGTGCCAGCAGTTTAGCAGCGGCGGGGGGGCGAATTAATACGCAGTATTTT.

There are a few counts of this clonotype. The rearrangement uses TRBV5-5 and TRBJ1-2; TRBD1 matches at 10 bases. The ends lost 3 bases at V and 5 bases at J; junction bases unmatched: 10. This CDR3 has 16 amino acids. Germline loops: CDR1 SGHKS, CDR2 YYEKEE (reference sequence). The CDR3 DNA reads as TGTGCCAGCAGCTCCGCCGGGACAGGGGTGAGGTATGGCTACACCTTC. Protein sequence: CASSSAGTGVRYGYTF.

V is TRBV24-1 and J is TRBJ2-6; D is unresolved. V shed 3 bases and J shed 1 base, with 9 bases lying between them. The CDR3 is 16 amino acids. Germline CDR1 is KGHDR and CDR2 is SFDVKD. As DNA, the CDR3 is TGTGCCACCAGTGATGGGTGGGGATCTGGGGCCAACGTCCTGACTTTC. It codes for CATSDGWGSGANVLTF.

A note on this clonotype: Germline is not matched at one junction end, which may reflect a read error. The genes are TRBV7-8 and TRBJ2-1; 7 nucleotides line up with TRBD2. The CDR3 totals 17 residues. In germline, CDR1 is SGHVS, CDR2 FQNEAQ. The CDR3 bases are TGTGCCAGCAGCTTAGGGGTGGGGGGGGTCTCCTACAGTGAGCAGTTCTTC. Translation gives CASSLGVGGVSYSEQFF.

To note about this clonotype: The junction does not match germline at one end; this may be a read error. CDR3 region: CDSSPRLGASGSIVIAKNIQYF. The CDR3, as DNA: TGTGACAGCAGCCCAAGGCTCGGGGCTAGCGGAAGCATAGTTATAGCCAAAAACATTCAGTACTTC. The chain uses TRBV7-8 and TRBJ2-4; 7 nucleotides align to TRBD2. Germline V gives CDR1 SGHVS, CDR2 FQNEAQ. This CDR3 has 22 amino acids.

The V gene is TRBV7-9, the J gene TRBJ1-1; perhaps TRBD1 as D (6 bases). V was shortened by 5 bases and J by 7 bases, with 14 bases between the two germline ends. CDR1 is SEHNR and CDR2 is FQNEAQ in the germline V gene (reference sequence). The CDR3 contains 13 residues. The CDR3: CASSALRQDEAFF. In nucleotides, the CDR3 is TGTGCCAGCAGCGCCCTCCGACAGGATGAAGCTTTCTTT.

This clonotype turned up a few times. The gene calls are TRBV4-3 and TRBJ2-3; TRBD2 is a possible D gene (5 bases). CDR1 and CDR2 (germline): LGHNA, YSLEER. Trimming removed 3 bases at V and 4 bases at J, with 17 bases between. The CDR3 covers 16 residues. The CDR3 DNA follows: TGCGCCAGCAGCCAGTACACCTTACTAGGTGCAGATACGCAGTATTTT. This gives the protein CASSQYTLLGADTQYF.

About this clonotype: A single base separates this from a much larger clone, so it may be a read error. The chain combines TRBV7-8 with TRBJ2-7; a weak D match, TRBD1 (5 bases). This CDR3 spans 15 amino acids. The germline V and J ends were trimmed by 1 base and 0 bases, with 10 bases remaining between them. Per germline, CDR1 SGHVS and CDR2 FQNEAQ. The CDR3 bases are TGTGCCAGCAGCTTAGACAGGATGAGCTCCTACGAGCAGTACTTC. Protein: CASSLDRMSSYEQYF.

The CDR3 DNA reads TGTGCCAGCAGCTTAGTTAAGGGGATAACTGAAGCTTTCTTT. Translation: CASSLVKGITEAFF. V usage is TRBV7-9 and J usage is TRBJ1-1, with D possibly being TRBD1 (5 bases). Trimming removed 1 base at V and 5 bases at J, with 11 bases between. Germline CDR1 SEHNR, CDR2 FQNEAQ (reference sequence). The CDR3 runs 14 residues.

This clonotype was seen a few times. The chain joins TRBV11-2 to TRBJ1-4; D ambiguous. The V and J ends lost 5 bases and 14 bases respectively, with 12 bases between them. Germline V gene sequence: CDR1 SGHAT, CDR2 FQNNGV. This CDR3 has 11 amino acids. The CDR3 DNA is TGTGCCAGCAGCAACGGGCGAAATCTGTTTTTT. It specifies CASSNGRNLFF.

The chain joins TRBV6-1 to TRBJ1-1; D is undetermined. CDR1 and CDR2 from the germline V gene are MNHNS and SASEGT. The CDR3 extends over 13 amino acids. Trimming left V 6 bases short and J 3 bases short, with 11 bases between. The CDR3 DNA is TGTGCCAGCAGGGTTAGGGAGGACACTGAAGCTTTCTTT. Its protein is CASRVREDTEAFF.

The gene calls are TRBV27 and TRBJ2-1, with 8 bases matching TRBD2. The CDR3 contains 16 residues. CDR1 and CDR2 from the germline V gene are MNHEY and SMNVEV (reference sequence). Unmatched junction bases numbered 9, after V lost 8 bases and J lost 0 bases. The CDR3 DNA reads as TGTGCCAGCCACCGGGGGGGCTTAAGCTCCTACAATGAGCAGTTCTTC. This translates into CASHRGGLSSYNEQFF.

The V and J genes are TRBV6-1 and TRBJ2-1; 8 bases agree with TRBD2. Germline-derived CDR1 and CDR2 are MNHNS and SASEGT. The CDR3 has 18 residues. V gave up 6 bases and J gave up 0 bases; unmatched junction bases: 13. The CDR3: CASSDGPGLVSSYNEQFF. The CDR3 nucleotides read TGTGCCAGCAGCGATGGCCCGGGACTAGTTAGCTCCTACAATGAGCAGTTCTTC.

This clonotype has a handful of counts. The chain recombines TRBV19 with TRBJ2-1; 13 positions agree with TRBD2. Germline V gene data show CDR1 as LNHDA and CDR2 as SQIVND (reference sequence). CDR3 length: 15 amino acids. J lost 8 bases, V lost 7 bases, and 8 bases had no gene match. The CDR3 nucleotides are TGTGCCAGTACAACTAGCGGGGGGGTTTGGGATGAGCAGTTCTTC. Amino acids: CASTTSGGVWDEQFF.

The V gene is TRBV7-9, the J gene TRBJ2-7, with D perhaps matching TRBD2 (6 bases). CDR3 size: 16 residues. Trimming removed 5 bases from V and 0 bases from J, with 17 bases in between. Germline lookup yields CDR1 SEHNR and CDR2 FQNEAQ (reference sequence). The DNA for the CDR3 is TGTGCCAGCAGCCAGAGCGGGTGGGACCCCTCCTACGAGCAGTACGTC. Amino acids: CASSQSGWDPSYEQYV.

The chain is built from TRBV27 and TRBJ1-6; tentative D call: TRBD1 (5 bases). Germline CDR1 and CDR2: MNHEY and SMNVEV (reference sequence). Trimming stripped 6 bases from V and 14 bases from J, with 20 bases between. The CDR3 has 14 residues. Here the CDR3 DNA reads TGTGCCAGCAGCCCTAAAAGCAGGGTTTCGTCCCTCCACTTT. This codes for CASSPKSRVSSLHF.

The chain combines TRBV10-3 with TRBJ1-1, with D tentatively TRBD1 (5 bases). The CDR3 runs to 13 residues. Germline V gene sequence: CDR1 ENHRY, CDR2 SYGVKD. V lost 5 bases and J 5 bases, leaving 12 bases between the germline ends. This chain's CDR3 is CAISSGGRTEAFF. Here the CDR3 DNA reads TGTGCCATCAGTTCTGGGGGGAGGACTGAAGCTTTCTTT.